This T cell receptor (beta chain) was recorded in a study of blood T cell repertoires in COVID-19. The overall study: Acute and convalescent COVID-19 samples came from the United States, Italy and Spain. Sample material is recorded as cDNA or gDNA derived from T cells, B-cell-depleted T cells, or PBMCs.

In the original workflow: Using reference gene primer amplification, nucleated cell counts were estimated. Sequencing was performed with immunoSEQ multiplex PCR; in TCRdb, only in-frame clones are kept and a portion is missing. V, J and clone size were drawn from that table, and D and trimming were deduced from the DNA. The sample yields 250,000 to 300,000 clones, about 86% seen once. Germline-derived CDR1 and CDR2 are SGHRS and YFSETQ. This CDR3 region has 14 residues. V trimming: 7 bases; J trimming: 6 bases; junction bases outside the gene matches: 12. This clonotype was obtained from a man aged 18 to 29 with active or convalescent COVID-19. This chain uses TRBV5-1 with TRBJ1-1; 7 bases are a match to TRBD1. What was sequenced was peripheral blood. CDR3 sequence: CASGTTGAGPEAFF. The CDR3 DNA reads TGCGCCAGCGGGACAACAGGGGCAGGGCCTGAAGCTTTCTTT.